The 3 T cell receptor beta chains in this list originate from one sample, sequenced in a study of long-term antiretroviral therapy in people with HIV (dated by TCRdb to 2021 to 2024). The immunoSEQ hsTCRB v3.0 assay was used at survey level resolution to sequence the TRB variable region. TCRdb took this table from immuneACCESS and kept in-frame rearrangements with V and J called. Such tables lack part of the clones; where checked against another copy, unresolved V genes explain under half of the gap, and the rest is unexplained. In all, the sample holds about 21,000 clones, and roughly 80% of those were seen once. The ten largest clones capture roughly 5.9% of the sample. Specimen: unsorted PBMCs, collected 0.2 years after starting antiretroviral therapy. These receptor sequences come from a woman in her thirties with HIV.

The chain carries TRBV25-1 and TRBJ1-1; TRBD1 might be the D (5 bases). The CDR3 spans 14 residues. V was trimmed by 5 bases and J by 2 bases, leaving 12 bases between them. Germline-derived CDR1 and CDR2 are MGHDK and SYGVNS. The CDR3 spells CASSLGRGNTEAFF. DNA for the CDR3: TGTGCCAGCAGTTTGGGTAGGGGAAACACTGAAGCTTTCTTT.

Only a few counts were recorded for this clone. V and J are TRBV7-8 and TRBJ1-6; no clear D. V lost 0 bases, J lost 1 base, and 13 bases lay in between. The CDR3 runs to 18 residues. Per the germline V gene, CDR1 is SGHVS and CDR2 is FQNEAQ. CDR3 amino acids: CASSLAIGSGSYNSPLHF. In DNA form, the CDR3 reads TGTGCCAGCAGCTTAGCTATCGGGTCTGGATCCTATAATTCACCCCTCCACTTT.

This rearrangement joins TRBV14 to TRBJ2-4, with D maybe TRBD2 (6 bases). V was clipped by 1 base and J by 7 bases, with 14 bases between them. The CDR3 is 15 residues long. Germline lookup yields CDR1 SGHDN and CDR2 FVKESK. DNA of the CDR3: TGTGCCAGCAGCCAAGTTACCGGGGGTAGGAACATTCAGTACTTC. As protein: CASSQVTGGRNIQYF.